The next 22 T cell receptor beta chains were all read from a single sample in a study of CD8 T cells in Susac syndrome. RNA amounts of about 0.5 to 1 ug underwent reverse transcription with random hexamers. TCRdb fed the immunoSEQ multiplex PCR reads into MiXCR, producing one record per CDR3 protein. The table has about 430,000 distinct CDR3 sequences, more than 80% seen once. The sample consisted of CD8+ T cells from PBMCs. The receptors were gathered from a human donor with multiple sclerosis.

The V gene is TRBV27, the J gene TRBJ2-1; unclear D gene. Germline V CDR1 and CDR2: MNHEY, SMNVEV (reference sequence). V was trimmed by 5 bases and J by 5 bases, leaving 13 bases between them. CDR3 size: 14 residues. The CDR3 coding sequence is TGTGCCAGCAGTCTCCCAAACCTTGACAATGAGCAGTTCTTC. Translating gives CASSLPNLDNEQFF.

The rearrangement joins TRBV10-3 to TRBJ1-5, with D uncertain. The CDR3 is 8 residues long. Germline assignment: CDR1 ENHRY and CDR2 SYGVKD. V lost 8 bases and J lost 15, with 8 bases in between. The CDR3 nucleotides are TGTGCCATCTCCGTCGTGCATTTT. This translates into CAISVVHF.

This chain connects TRBV27 to TRBJ2-6; D not resolved. Germline-derived CDR1 and CDR2 are MNHEY and SMNVEV (reference sequence). The CDR3 loop spans 13 amino acids. Between the trimmed V and J ends, which lost 3 bases and 4 bases, there was a span of 4 bases. The CDR3 sequence is CASSFAGANVLTF. CDR3 sequence (DNA): TGTGCCAGCAGTTTTGCCGGGGCCAACGTCCTGACTTTC.

V usage is TRBV6-2 or TRBV6-3 and J usage is TRBJ2-5, with 9 bases matching TRBD1. V shed 2 bases, J shed 5 bases, and the junction held 3 bases outside the gene matches. Per the germline V gene, CDR1 is MNHEY and CDR2 is SVGEGT. The CDR3 is 14 residues long. The CDR3 nucleotides read TGTGCCAGCAGTTACGGGACAGGGTTGGAGACCCAGTACTTC. Amino acid sequence: CASSYGTGLETQYF.

A few counts support this clonotype. CDR3 protein: CASSALAGGYNEQFF. CDR3 DNA: TGTGCCAGCAGTGCACTAGCGGGGGGGTACAATGAGCAGTTCTTC. This chain links TRBV9 with TRBJ2-1; 13 bases agree with TRBD2. Germline trimming cut 5 bases from V and 4 bases from J; bases unmatched to any gene: 3. Germline CDR1 and CDR2: SGDLS and YYNGEE. This CDR3 spans 15 amino acids.

The rearrangement joins TRBV19 to TRBJ1-6; TRBD1 agrees at 7 bases. V shed 3 bases, J shed 10 bases, and the junction held 3 bases outside the gene matches. The CDR3 totals 13 residues. Looked up from germline, CDR1 is LNHDA and CDR2 is SQIVND (reference sequence). CDR3: CASSIQGGSPLHF. DNA for the CDR3: TGTGCCAGTAGTATCCAGGGGGGATCACCCCTCCACTTT.

This chain joins TRBV19 and TRBJ2-1; 7 nucleotides align to TRBD2. Losses at the gene ends were 5 bases for V and 7 bases for J; bases not matched to a gene: 11. The CDR3 is made up of 15 amino acids. CDR1 and CDR2 from the germline V gene are LNHDA and SQIVND (reference sequence). As DNA, the CDR3 is TGTGCCAGTAGTTCAGGACTAGTTACATTAAATGAGCAGTTCTTC. Translated, it gives CASSSGLVTLNEQFF.

This clonotype came up a few times. The V gene is TRBV4-2, the J gene TRBJ2-4; D call uncertain. This CDR3 region has 13 residues. Per germline, CDR1 LGHNA and CDR2 YNFKEQ. V lost 0 bases and J lost 8, with 8 bases in between. In DNA, the CDR3 is TGTGCCAGCAGCCAAGAGAAAGGGCACATTCAGTACTTC. It specifies CASSQEKGHIQYF.

CDR3: CASSPGTSGTLLSYEQYF. Here the CDR3 DNA reads TGTGCCAGCAGTCCAGGGACTAGCGGGACCCTCCTCTCCTACGAGCAGTACTTC. The rearrangement joins TRBV25-1 to TRBJ2-7; 13 nucleotides match TRBD2. V was pared by 5 bases and J by 0 bases, with 10 bases of the junction left unmatched. This CDR3 is 18 amino acids long. CDR1 is MGHDK and CDR2 is SYGVNS in the germline V gene.

This rearrangement joins TRBV5-6 to TRBJ1-1; 7 bases agree with TRBD1. This CDR3 has 13 residues. Germline loops: CDR1 SGHDT, CDR2 YYEEEE. V was clipped by 4 bases and J by 3 bases; unmatched bases: 3. DNA for the CDR3: TGTGCCAGCAGCCCGGACAGGTACACTGAAGCTTTCTTT. Its protein product is CASSPDRYTEAFF.

J is TRBJ1-1 and V is TRBV6-2 or TRBV6-3, with a tentative D call TRBD1 (5 bases). The ends were cut back, 2 bases at V and 3 bases at J, with 13 bases in the middle. In germline, CDR1 is MNHEY, CDR2 SVGEGT. The CDR3 runs 15 residues. CDR3 region: CASSYPVGGDTEAFF. Here the CDR3 DNA reads TGTGCCAGCAGTTACCCTGTCGGGGGGGACACTGAAGCTTTCTTT.

This clonotype was observed a few times. The chain couples TRBV6-2 or TRBV6-3 to TRBJ2-5, with D uncertain. Germline V CDR1 and CDR2: MNHEY, SVGEGT. This CDR3 comprises 14 residues. V dropped 1 base and J dropped 0 bases, with 6 bases sitting between them. The CDR3 region has the DNA TGTGCCAGCAGTTACTTCGGGTACCAAGAGACCCAGTACTTC. Translation gives CASSYFGYQETQYF.

The chain combines TRBV18 with TRBJ1-1, with D perhaps matching TRBD1 (6 bases). Germline CDR1 and CDR2: KGHSH and LQKENI. V lost 6 bases, J lost 5 bases, and 13 bases lay in between. The CDR3 covers 13 residues. CDR3 sequence (DNA): TGTGCCAGCTCTACGACAGGAGAAACTGAAGCTTTCTTT. It specifies CASSTTGETEAFF.

The genes are TRBV6-1 and TRBJ2-5, with a possible D match to TRBD1 (6 bases). CDR1 MNHNS and CDR2 SASEGT come from the germline V gene. V gave up 3 bases and J gave up 5 bases, with 16 bases separating them. The CDR3 spans 15 residues. CDR3 DNA: TGTGCCAGCAGTGATGATACCGGGACATCCGAGACCCAGTACTTC. Translated: CASSDDTGTSETQYF.

The gene calls are TRBV29-1 and TRBJ2-2, with a tentative D call TRBD2 (5 bases). Germline CDR1 reads SQVTM; CDR2 reads ANQGSEA. The CDR3 length is 14 residues. The V and J ends lost 3 bases and 3 bases respectively, with 11 bases between them. CDR3 amino acids: CSVEWTSDTGELFF. The DNA of the CDR3 is TGCAGCGTTGAGTGGACTTCGGACACCGGGGAGCTGTTTTTT.

The chain recombines TRBV6-2 or TRBV6-3 with TRBJ1-2; TRBD1 matches at 9 bases. The CDR3 length is 15 residues. V dropped 7 bases and J dropped 4; count of bases not matched to a gene: 10. Germline-derived CDR1 and CDR2 are MNHEY and SVGEGT. The CDR3 sequence: CASNAPGQGAYGYTF. CDR3 in DNA: TGTGCCAGCAACGCCCCGGGACAGGGAGCCTATGGCTACACCTTC.

Written as DNA, the CDR3 is TGTGCCAGCAGTTGGGGACAGGGCTTGTACGAGCAGTACTTC. It codes for CASSWGQGLYEQYF. The chain recombines TRBV7-2 with TRBJ2-7; 9 bases fit TRBD1. The CDR3 loop spans 14 amino acids. Looked up from germline, CDR1 is SGHTA and CDR2 is FQGNSA. J gave up 4 bases and V 6 bases, and 7 bases lay outside the gene matches.

The gene calls are TRBV11-2 and TRBJ2-3; 7 bases match TRBD1. CDR3 length: 17 residues. Germline CDR1 and CDR2: SGHAT and FQNNGV. The ends lost 2 bases at V and 4 bases at J; junction bases unmatched: 12. DNA of the CDR3: TGTGCCAGCAGCTTAATGGGACAGACAATGGGCCCAGATACGCAGTATTTT. It encodes CASSLMGQTMGPDTQYF.

This chain uses TRBV25-1 with TRBJ2-3; TRBD1 agrees at 11 bases. In germline, CDR1 is MGHDK, CDR2 SYGVNS. J gave up 3 bases and V 5 bases, and 4 bases lay outside the gene matches. The CDR3 is 15 amino acids. This CDR3 reads CASSPDRGRTDTQYF. The DNA of the CDR3 is TGTGCCAGCAGTCCGGACAGGGGGCGAACAGATACGCAGTATTTT.

The V call is TRBV7-6, the J call TRBJ2-3; unclear D gene. From germline, CDR1 is SGHVS and CDR2 FNYEAQ. With 1 base removed from V and 0 bases from J, the gap between germline ends came to 11 bases. The CDR3 totals 16 residues. This CDR3 is CASSLVEPLSTDTQYF. The CDR3 nucleotides are TGTGCCAGCAGCTTAGTTGAACCCCTAAGCACAGATACGCAGTATTTT.

J is TRBJ2-7 and V is TRBV27, with 11 bases lining up with TRBD1. Germline V gives CDR1 MNHEY, CDR2 SMNVEV (reference sequence). With 2 bases clipped from V and 4 bases from J, the junction kept 19 bases outside the gene matches. This CDR3 is 20 amino acids long. CDR3 amino acids: CASSLALSRGTGGLEYEQYF. DNA of the CDR3: TGTGCCAGCAGTTTAGCCCTCTCGAGAGGGACAGGGGGGCTTGAGTACGAGCAGTACTTC.

The V and J genes are TRBV5-1 and TRBJ2-1, with D possibly TRBD2 on 5 matching bases. The CDR3 loop spans 14 amino acids. V dropped 0 bases and J dropped 9 bases, with 13 bases sitting between them. Germline lookup yields CDR1 SGHRS and CDR2 YFSETQ. CDR3 loop: CASSLELGGPEQFF. CDR3 coding DNA: TGCGCCAGCAGCTTGGAGCTCGGCGGGCCTGAGCAGTTCTTC.